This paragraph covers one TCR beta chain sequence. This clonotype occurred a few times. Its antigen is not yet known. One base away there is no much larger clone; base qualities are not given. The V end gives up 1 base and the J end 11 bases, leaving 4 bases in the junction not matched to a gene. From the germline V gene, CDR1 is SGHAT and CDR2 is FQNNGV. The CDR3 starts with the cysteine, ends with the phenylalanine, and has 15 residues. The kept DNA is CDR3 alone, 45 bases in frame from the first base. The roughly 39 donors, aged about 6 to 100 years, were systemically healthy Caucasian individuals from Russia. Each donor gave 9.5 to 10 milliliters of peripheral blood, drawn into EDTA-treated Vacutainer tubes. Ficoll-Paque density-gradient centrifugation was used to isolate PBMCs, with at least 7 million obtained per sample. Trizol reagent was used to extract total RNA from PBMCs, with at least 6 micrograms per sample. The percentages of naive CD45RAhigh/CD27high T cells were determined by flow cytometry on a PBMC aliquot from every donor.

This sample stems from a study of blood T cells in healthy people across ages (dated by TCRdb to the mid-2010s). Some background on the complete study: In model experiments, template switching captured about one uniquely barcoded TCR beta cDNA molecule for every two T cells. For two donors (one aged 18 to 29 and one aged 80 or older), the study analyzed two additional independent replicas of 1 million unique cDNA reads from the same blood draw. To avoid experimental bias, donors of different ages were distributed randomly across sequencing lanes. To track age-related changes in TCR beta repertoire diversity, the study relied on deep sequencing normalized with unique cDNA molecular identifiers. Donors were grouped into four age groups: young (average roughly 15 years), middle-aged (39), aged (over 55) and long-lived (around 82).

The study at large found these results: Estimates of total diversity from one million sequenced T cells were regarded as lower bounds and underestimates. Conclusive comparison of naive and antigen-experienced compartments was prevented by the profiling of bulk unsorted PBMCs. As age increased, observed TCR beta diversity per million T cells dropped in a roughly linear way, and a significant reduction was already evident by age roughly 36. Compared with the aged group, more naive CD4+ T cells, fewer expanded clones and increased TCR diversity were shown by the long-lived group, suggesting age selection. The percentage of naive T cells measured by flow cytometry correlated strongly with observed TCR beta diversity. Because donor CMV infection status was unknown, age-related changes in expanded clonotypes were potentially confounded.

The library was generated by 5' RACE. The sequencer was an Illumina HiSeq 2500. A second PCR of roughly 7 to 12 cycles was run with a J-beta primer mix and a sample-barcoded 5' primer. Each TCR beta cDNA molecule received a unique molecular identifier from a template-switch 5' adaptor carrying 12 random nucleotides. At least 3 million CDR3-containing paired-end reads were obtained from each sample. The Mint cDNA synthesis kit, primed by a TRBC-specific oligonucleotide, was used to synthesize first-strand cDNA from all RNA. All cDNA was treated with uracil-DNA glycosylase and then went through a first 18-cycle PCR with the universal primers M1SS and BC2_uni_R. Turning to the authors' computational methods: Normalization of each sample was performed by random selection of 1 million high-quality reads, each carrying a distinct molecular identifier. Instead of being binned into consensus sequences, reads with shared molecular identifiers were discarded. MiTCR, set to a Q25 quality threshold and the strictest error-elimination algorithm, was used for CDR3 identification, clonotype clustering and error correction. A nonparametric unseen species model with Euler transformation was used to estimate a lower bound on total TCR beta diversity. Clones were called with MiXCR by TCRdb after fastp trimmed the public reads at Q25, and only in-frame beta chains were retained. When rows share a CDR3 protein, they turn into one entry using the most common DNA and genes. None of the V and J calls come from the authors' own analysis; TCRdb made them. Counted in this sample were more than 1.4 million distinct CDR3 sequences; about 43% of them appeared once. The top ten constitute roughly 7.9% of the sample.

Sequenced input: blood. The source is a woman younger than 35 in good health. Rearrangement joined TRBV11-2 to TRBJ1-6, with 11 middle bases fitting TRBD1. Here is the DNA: TGTGCCAGCAGCTTAGGGACAGGGGGCTCGGCACCCCTCCACTTT. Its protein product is CASSLGTGGSAPLHF.